What follows are 29 T cell receptor beta chains derived from one specimen sequenced in a study of response to subunit inactivated influenza vaccine. MiXCR, applied by TCRdb to the RT-PCR reads, yields one record per CDR3 protein. The sample has around 570,000 distinct CDR3 sequences, over 9% seen once; the top ten hold approximately 9.9%. These data are also associated with another study on T cells expressing NK-cell markers. That report adds: The TCR beta cDNA came from 5'RACE template switching with UMIs.

This specimen was PBMCs from blood, taken on the day of vaccination. These receptors all come from a man aged 50 to 59 who received an inactivated influenza vaccine.

In this sample, this clonotype turned up a few times. The chain employs TRBV6-2 or TRBV6-3 and TRBJ2-1; TRBD2 might be the D (5 bases). V was trimmed by 0 bases and J by 3 bases, leaving 18 bases between them. Germline V gene data show CDR1 as MNHEY and CDR2 as SVGEGT. The CDR3 has 18 residues. CDR3 in amino acids: CASSYSSGGGTFYNEQFF. For the CDR3, the DNA is TGTGCCAGCAGTTACTCGAGTGGAGGTGGTACTTTCTACAATGAGCAGTTCTTC.

The sample holds many counts of this clonotype. This chain connects TRBV6-5 to TRBJ2-7, with D perhaps TRBD1 or TRBD2 (5 bases each). The V gene lost 0 bases and the J gene lost 10 bases, with 19 bases spanning the gap. CDR1 and CDR2 (germline): MNHEY, SVGAGI. The CDR3 loop spans 15 amino acids. CDR3 region: CASSYSRGRSILQYF. The CDR3 DNA reads as TGTGCCAGCAGTTACTCCCGGGGACGATCAATCCTTCAGTACTTC.

The V call is TRBV7-2, the J call TRBJ2-3; 9 bases align to TRBD1. Trimming cost V 5 bases and J 0 bases; bases outside gene matches: 6. The CDR3 sequence is 16 residues long. Germline-derived CDR1 and CDR2 are SGHTA and FQGNSA. Here the CDR3 DNA reads TGTGCCAGCAGCGTGGGACAGGGTGTCAGCACAGATACGCAGTATTTT. Its protein product is CASSVGQGVSTDTQYF. Filled out from reference TRBV7-2 and TRBJ2-3, the complete variable domain reads GAGVSQSPSNKVTEKGKDVELRCDPISGHTALYWYRQSLGQGLEFLIYFQGNSAPDKSGLPSDRFSAERTGGSVSTLTIQRTQQEDSAVYLCASSVGQGVSTDTQYFGPGTRLTVL.

J is TRBJ2-2 and V is TRBV6-1; TRBD1 agrees at 7 bases. Germline V gene lookup returns CDR1 MNHNS and CDR2 SASEGT. The CDR3 consists of 15 residues. Trimming at V came to 5 bases and at J to 4 bases, leaving 7 bases not matched to a gene. The CDR3 DNA follows: TGTGCCAGCAGTAGTGGACAGGTTGTCACCGGGGAGCTGTTTTTT. Its protein product is CASSSGQVVTGELFF.

This clonotype was found a few times. The chain links TRBV24-1 to TRBJ2-1, with 8 bases aligning to TRBD2. After removal of 4 bases from V and 10 bases from J, the junction contained 2 bases not matched to a gene. The germline V gene encodes CDR1 KGHDR and CDR2 SFDVKD. CDR3 length equals 12 residues. The CDR3 nucleotides read TGTGCCACCAGTGACCGGGGGGGGGAGCAGTTCTTC. It yields the protein CATSDRGGEQFF.

The J gene is TRBJ2-5, the V gene TRBV24-1; unclear D gene. The CDR3 has 12 residues. V lost 9 bases and J 5 bases, leaving 12 bases between the germline ends. CDR1 and CDR2 (germline): KGHDR, SFDVKD. CDR3 in amino acids: CATARGPETQYF. Written as DNA, the CDR3 is TGTGCCACCGCGCGAGGCCCGGAGACCCAGTACTTC.

This sequence joins TRBV4-3 and TRBJ2-2; TRBD2 aligns across 12 bases. CDR3 length: 16 residues. Trimming removed 1 base from V and 6 bases from J; junction bases left unmatched: 3. The germline V gene encodes CDR1 LGHNA and CDR2 YSLEER. This CDR3 reads CASSQASGRVPGELFF. The CDR3 DNA is TGCGCCAGCAGCCAAGCTAGCGGGAGGGTTCCCGGGGAGCTGTTTTTT.

This clonotype has ten or more counts. This rearrangement joins TRBV30 to TRBJ2-1; TRBD2 agrees at 7 bases. J gave up 2 bases and V 0 bases, and 7 bases lay outside the gene matches. This CDR3 spans 16 amino acids. Germline V lookup: CDR1 GTSNPN, CDR2 SVGIG (reference sequence). CDR3 nucleotides: TGTGCCTGGAGTGTACAGGCTAGCGGAGCCTACAATGAGCAGTTCTTC. This gives the protein CAWSVQASGAYNEQFF.

The chain is built from TRBV20-1 and TRBJ2-7; a possible D gene is TRBD2 (5 bases). Germline V gives CDR1 DFQATT, CDR2 SNEGSKA (reference sequence). V lost 2 bases and J 3 bases, leaving 14 bases between the germline ends. CDR3 length equals 14 residues. The CDR3 nucleotides are TGCAGTGCTAGAACGGGGTCTATAAACTACGAGCAGTACTTC. Amino acids: CSARTGSINYEQYF.

The chain links TRBV9 to TRBJ2-1; D remains ambiguous. Trimming took 0 bases from V and 0 from J, leaving 13 bases between them. CDR3 size: 17 residues. Germline values: CDR1 SGDLS, CDR2 YYNGEE. The CDR3 spells CASSVGESPSSYNEQFF. The CDR3 DNA is TGTGCCAGCAGCGTAGGCGAATCACCGAGCTCCTACAATGAGCAGTTCTTC.

This clonotype was observed a few times. DNA for the CDR3: TGCGCCAGCAGCTTGGATGGGCAGGGTGGTCTTGGCTACACCTTC. It is translated as CASSLDGQGGLGYTF. The V call is TRBV5-1, the J call TRBJ1-2, with D perhaps matching TRBD1 (5 bases). Germline lookup yields CDR1 SGHRS and CDR2 YFSETQ. CDR3 length: 15 amino acids. V lost 0 bases and J 7 bases, leaving 16 bases between the germline ends.

This chain uses TRBV12-3 or TRBV12-4 with TRBJ1-5, with 9 bases matching TRBD1. Germline trimming cut 6 bases from V and 9 bases from J; bases unmatched to any gene: 12. The CDR3 totals 15 residues. This CDR3 reads CASSRSGTGRRPQHF. The CDR3 bases are TGTGCCAGCAGCCGCTCCGGGACAGGGAGGCGGCCCCAGCATTTT.

The J gene is TRBJ1-1, the V gene TRBV5-1; D is ambiguous. Deletions cut 0 bases from V and 0 bases from J, with 6 bases between. There are 14 residues in the CDR3. Germline CDR1 reads SGHRS; CDR2 reads YFSETQ. Written as DNA, the CDR3 is TGCGCCAGCAGCTTGGAGAGGGTGAACACTGAAGCTTTCTTT. Residues: CASSLERVNTEAFF.

This chain uses TRBV24-1 with TRBJ2-7, with TRBD1 matching over 7 bases. The CDR3 sequence is 16 residues long. The V segment lost 4 bases and the J segment 4 bases; nucleotides outside the gene matches: 12. Germline CDR1 is KGHDR and CDR2 is SFDVKD. The CDR3 DNA is TGTGCCACCAGTGAAGACGACAGGGAATGGTCATACGAGCAGTACTTC. It translates to CATSEDDREWSYEQYF.

This clonotype was observed many times. The J gene is TRBJ2-2, the V gene TRBV28; D uncertain. Germline V gene lookup returns CDR1 MDHEN and CDR2 SYDVKM. The CDR3 sequence is 11 residues long. Deletions cut 2 bases from V and 7 bases from J, with 2 bases between. Written as DNA, the CDR3 is TGTGCCAGCAGTTTAGTCGGGGAGCTGTTTTTT. Protein sequence: CASSLVGELFF. Combining the CDR3 with reference TRBV28 and TRBJ2-2 gives the whole variable domain DVKVTQSSRYLVKRTGEKVFLECVQDMDHENMFWYRQDPGLGLRLIYFSYDVKMKEKGDIPEGYSVSREKKERFSLILESASTNQTSMYLCASSLVGELFFGEGSRLTVL.

This clonotype has just a few counts. The chain combines TRBV3-1 with TRBJ1-1; the D gene is possibly TRBD1 (5 bases). The length of the CDR3 is 15 residues. The germline V and J ends were trimmed by 4 bases and 0 bases, with 12 bases remaining between them. From germline, CDR1 is LGHDT and CDR2 YNNKEL (reference sequence). CDR3 residues: CASSPTPRVNTEAFF. The CDR3 DNA reads as TGTGCCAGCAGCCCGACACCCAGGGTGAACACTGAAGCTTTCTTT. Using reference TRBV3-1 and TRBJ1-1 for the parts outside the CDR3, the full variable domain is DTAVSQTPKYLVTQMGNDKSIKCEQNLGHDTMYWYKQDSKKFLKIMFSYNNKELIINETVPNRFSPKSPDKAHLNLHINSLELGDSAVYFCASSPTPRVNTEAFFGQGTRLTVV.

The rearrangement links TRBV20-1 to TRBJ2-1; the D gene is possibly TRBD2 (5 bases). The CDR3 spans 13 residues. V dropped 3 bases and J dropped 3 bases, with 9 bases sitting between them. Germline lookup yields CDR1 DFQATT and CDR2 SNEGSKA (reference sequence). CDR3 bases: TGCAGTGCTAGTTTCGGGATCTACAATGAGCAGTTCTTC. This sequence encodes CSASFGIYNEQFF.

This rearrangement joins TRBV15 to TRBJ2-3, with 7 bases aligning to TRBD1. The germline V gene encodes CDR1 LNHNV and CDR2 YYDKDF (reference sequence). The J segment lost 1 base and the V segment lost 5 bases, leaving 9 bases of the junction unmatched. The CDR3 has 16 amino acids. CDR3 bases: TGTGCCACCAGCGTCAGACAGGGATGGGGCACAGATACGCAGTATTTT. Translated, it gives CATSVRQGWGTDTQYF.

There are a few counts of this clonotype. The J gene is TRBJ1-1, the V gene TRBV10-2; the match to TRBD1 covers 10 bases. Trimming at V came to 6 bases and at J to 1 base, leaving 11 bases not matched to a gene. There are 17 residues in the CDR3. In germline, CDR1 is WSHSY, CDR2 SAAADI. CDR3 sequence: CASRRGQGLSWNTEAFF. CDR3 nucleotides: TGCGCCAGCAGGAGGGGACAGGGGCTTTCATGGAACACTGAAGCTTTCTTT.

This clonotype was picked up many times. The gene calls are TRBV29-1 and TRBJ1-2; D call uncertain. The germline V gene encodes CDR1 SQVTM and CDR2 ANQGSEA. The CDR3 has 11 residues. Trimming removed 6 bases from V and 6 bases from J, with 11 bases in between. As DNA, the CDR3 is TGCAGCGTGCAACAATACAATGGCTACACCTTC. Protein: CSVQQYNGYTF. The full variable domain, in which reference TRBV29-1 and TRBJ1-2 provide the parts outside the CDR3, is SAVISQKPSRDICQRGTSLTIQCQVDSQVTMMFWYRQQPGQSLTLIATANQGSEATYESGFVIDKFPISRPNLTFSTLTVSNMSPEDSSIYLCSVQQYNGYTFGSGTRLTVV.

This clonotype was recorded at least ten times. The chain uses TRBV7-2 and TRBJ2-5; 7 nucleotides match TRBD1. The CDR3 is made up of 15 amino acids. Trimming removed 1 base from V and 2 bases from J; junction bases left unmatched: 4. Germline-derived CDR1 and CDR2 are SGHTA and FQGNSA. CDR3 region: CASSLGLGQQETQYF. The CDR3 DNA reads as TGTGCCAGCAGCTTAGGATTGGGACAGCAAGAGACCCAGTACTTC.

The V gene is TRBV27, the J gene TRBJ2-1; D is perhaps TRBD1 (6 bases). Trimming cost V 0 bases and J 10 bases, with 13 bases left between them. This CDR3 spans 14 amino acids. From germline, CDR1 is MNHEY and CDR2 SMNVEV (reference sequence). The CDR3 DNA reads as TGTGCCAGCAGTTTATCCATGGGGACAAGGGAGCAGTTCTTC. Protein sequence: CASSLSMGTREQFF.

The gene calls are TRBV5-1 and TRBJ2-3, with 9 nucleotides matching TRBD1. The germline CDR1 and CDR2 sequences are SGHRS and YFSETQ. With V trimmed by 1 base and J by 1 base, 4 bases remained unmatched. This CDR3 spans 16 amino acids. In nucleotides, the CDR3 is TGCGCCAGCAGCTTGAACGGGGACAGGGGCACAGATACGCAGTATTTT. This codes for CASSLNGDRGTDTQYF. The full variable domain, completed using reference TRBV5-1 and TRBJ2-3, is KAGVTQTPRYLIKTRGQQVTLSCSPISGHRSVSWYQQTPGQGLQFLFEYFSETQRNKGNFPGRFSGRQFSNSRSEMNVSTLELGDSALYLCASSLNGDRGTDTQYFGPGTRLTVL.

This clonotype was counted a few times. The V gene is TRBV7-9, the J gene TRBJ1-1; 10 bases are a match to TRBD1. The CDR3 spans 16 residues. Germline trimming cut 5 bases from V and 1 base from J; bases unmatched to any gene: 7. Germline V CDR1 and CDR2: SEHNR, FQNEAQ (reference sequence). CDR3 coding DNA: TGTGCCAGCAGCACCAAGGGACAGGGGAGGAACACTGAAGCTTTCTTT. This gives the protein CASSTKGQGRNTEAFF.

This clonotype was observed a single time. V usage is TRBV7-9 and J usage is TRBJ2-3, with 7 bases aligning to TRBD2. This CDR3 comprises 15 residues. CDR1 is SEHNR, CDR2 FQNEAQ, per germline (reference sequence). The V segment lost 4 bases and the J segment 0 bases; nucleotides outside the gene matches: 4. This CDR3 is CASSWGGGSTDTQYF. Written as DNA, the CDR3 is TGTGCCAGCAGCTGGGGGGGAGGGAGCACAGATACGCAGTATTTT.

This clonotype was detected many times. The chain carries TRBV14 and TRBJ2-1, with D possibly TRBD2 on 6 matching bases. Germline values: CDR1 SGHDN, CDR2 FVKESK. The CDR3 consists of 15 residues. V was shortened by 0 bases and J by 0 bases, with 6 bases between the two germline ends. CDR3 loop: CASSQEGGSYNEQFF. The DNA of the CDR3 is TGTGCCAGCAGCCAAGAGGGGGGCTCCTACAATGAGCAGTTCTTC.

A few counts support this clonotype. The V call is TRBV7-3, the J call TRBJ2-3, with 8 bases identical to TRBD2. Germline trimming cut 0 bases from V and 5 bases from J; bases unmatched to any gene: 7. Germline CDR1 and CDR2: SGHTA and FQGTGA. This CDR3 has 16 amino acids. Here the CDR3 DNA reads TGTGCCAGCAGCTTAACCCCCGGGAGGGCTCTAGATACGCAGTATTTT. This translates into CASSLTPGRALDTQYF.

This sequence joins TRBV10-3 and TRBJ2-5, with 7 bases aligning to TRBD1. The germline V gene encodes CDR1 ENHRY and CDR2 SYGVKD. The CDR3 runs to 14 residues. The junction had 8 bases not matched to a gene; V was cut back by 4 bases and J by 6 bases. The CDR3 coding sequence is TGTGCCATCAGTGGGGGGACAGATCCGCAGACCCAGTACTTC. Its protein product is CAISGGTDPQTQYF.

The genes are TRBV20-1 and TRBJ2-1; 9 bases agree with TRBD2. The CDR3 has 16 amino acids. Per the germline V gene, CDR1 is DFQATT and CDR2 is SNEGSKA (reference sequence). V dropped 7 bases and J dropped 5; count of bases not matched to a gene: 15. CDR3 DNA: TGCAGTGGCCCGAGACGAGGGCGGGAGGGCCACAATGAGCAGTTCTTC. Protein product: CSGPRRGREGHNEQFF.